This T cell receptor (beta chain) was found in a study of blood T cell repertoires in COVID-19. Here immunoSEQ multiplex PCR was the method, and the copy in TCRdb shows in-frame clones only, minus some. The sample holds 140,000 to 150,000 clones, more than 65% seen once. Germline V gene sequence: CDR1 KGHSH, CDR2 LQKENI. The CDR3 extends over 15 amino acids. Unmatched junction bases numbered 6, after V lost 3 bases and J lost 5 bases. The sample was peripheral blood. The clonotype comes from a man in his sixties with active or convalescent COVID-19. V usage is TRBV18 and J usage is TRBJ1-2; 10 positions agree with TRBD1. This CDR3 is CASSPPGTGVYGYTF. The CDR3 nucleotides are TGTGCCAGCTCACCGCCTGGGACAGGGGTATATGGCTACACCTTC.